These 32 T cell receptor beta chains share one sample of origin, sequenced in a study of blood T cell repertoires in COVID-19. The table came from immunoSEQ multiplex PCR; TCRdb's copy has only in-frame clones and leaves some out. The table lists some 270,000 clones, about 88% of them singletons. Sequencing input: PBMCs or T cells enriched from blood (not recorded which). The receptor set was obtained from a woman between 45 and 65 years old who had been exposed to COVID-19.

The genes are TRBV27 and TRBJ2-2; TRBD1 aligns across 8 bases. Germline V gene lookup returns CDR1 MNHEY and CDR2 SMNVEV (reference sequence). V was pared by 5 bases and J by 6 bases, with 5 bases of the junction left unmatched. The CDR3 has 14 residues. CDR3 DNA: TGTGCCAGCAGTCCACAGACAGGGGCCGGGGAGCTGTTTTTT. Encoded protein: CASSPQTGAGELFF.

The V gene is TRBV6-5, the J gene TRBJ1-4; TRBD1 is a possible D gene (6 bases). Trimming took 6 bases from V and 4 from J, leaving 12 bases between them. The germline gives CDR1 MNHEY, CDR2 SVGAGI. This CDR3 has 14 amino acids. The CDR3 is CASSAGQNNEKLFF. CDR3 nucleotides: TGTGCCAGCAGCGCCGGACAGAATAATGAAAAACTGTTTTTT.

This clone occurred a few times. Its ends do not fully match the called genes, so a read error is possible. V usage is TRBV7-9 and J usage is TRBJ1-5, with TRBD1 matching 7 bases. The CDR3 spans 14 residues. From germline, CDR1 is SEHNR and CDR2 FQNEAQ (reference sequence). The chain's CDR3 is CASSRDRWDHPQHF. The DNA of the CDR3 is TGTGCCAGCAGCCGGGACAGATGGGATCATCCCCAGCATTTT.

The rearrangement uses TRBV19 and TRBJ1-1; 8 nucleotides match TRBD1. V dropped 7 bases and J dropped 3; count of bases not matched to a gene: 10. The CDR3 has 15 amino acids. Per the germline V gene, CDR1 is LNHDA and CDR2 is SQIVND (reference sequence). The CDR3 DNA is TGTGCCAGTACCACCGGACAGGGAAGGGACACTGAAGCTTTCTTT. Translation gives CASTTGQGRDTEAFF.

The V and J genes are TRBV5-4 and TRBJ1-2, with TRBD1 matching 9 bases. Germline values: CDR1 SGHNT, CDR2 YYREEE (reference sequence). The V and J ends lost 3 bases and 6 bases, in that order; junction bases with no gene match: 3. The CDR3 is 13 amino acids. This CDR3 is CASSWTGEDGYTF. CDR3 nucleotides: TGTGCCAGCAGCTGGACAGGGGAGGATGGCTACACCTTC.

This clone was seen only a few times. The V call is TRBV12-3 or TRBV12-4, the J call TRBJ2-1, with 8 bases aligning to TRBD2. The CDR3 is 13 residues long. V shed 9 bases, J shed 8 bases, and the junction held 9 bases outside the gene matches. The CDR3 nucleotides read TGTGCCAGTCGGCGGGGGGAGAAGGATGAGCAGTTCTTC. Residues: CASRRGEKDEQFF.

V and J are TRBV5-6 and TRBJ1-2, with a weak D call TRBD1 (6 bases). The V end was cut by 1 base, the J end by 0 bases, with 10 bases between. Germline CDR1 is SGHDT and CDR2 is YYEEEE. The CDR3 is 15 residues long. The CDR3 nucleotides read TGTGCCAGCAGCTTGTTCACAGGGTCTAACTATGGCTACACCTTC. Protein: CASSLFTGSNYGYTF.

This sequence joins TRBV4-1 and TRBJ2-3; 12 positions match TRBD2. After removal of 0 bases from V and 6 bases from J, the junction contained 10 bases not matched to a gene. The CDR3 extends over 18 amino acids. CDR1 and CDR2 from the germline V gene are MGHRA and YSYEKL. The CDR3 DNA reads TGCGCCAGCAGCCAAGACTGGCTAGCGGGGGGGTTACTCGATACGCAGTATTTT. Translation gives CASSQDWLAGGLLDTQYF.

The chain combines TRBV2 with TRBJ1-2, with D hard to call. V was trimmed by 6 bases and J by 0 bases, leaving 26 bases between them. The length of the CDR3 is 19 residues. Germline V gene data show CDR1 as SNHLY and CDR2 as FYNNEI. CDR3 protein: CASRRQQGAFSRPNYGYTF. CDR3 DNA sequence: TGTGCCAGCAGGCGCCAACAAGGAGCGTTCTCCCGTCCTAACTATGGCTACACCTTC.

The J gene is TRBJ1-2, the V gene TRBV5-4; D ambiguous. This CDR3 comprises 14 residues. V lost 2 bases and J 3 bases, leaving 11 bases between the germline ends. Germline assignment: CDR1 SGHNT and CDR2 YYREEE (reference sequence). CDR3 residues: CASSLIGVDYGYTF. For the CDR3, the DNA is TGTGCCAGCAGCTTAATCGGAGTCGACTATGGCTACACCTTC.

This chain links TRBV19 with TRBJ1-5; 7 bases match TRBD1. Looked up from germline, CDR1 is LNHDA and CDR2 is SQIVND (reference sequence). This CDR3 is built from 14 residues. The V gene end was trimmed by 7 bases and the J gene end by 7 bases; junction bases not matched to a gene: 10. The chain's CDR3 is CASTWTGISQPQHF. The CDR3 nucleotides are TGTGCCAGTACCTGGACAGGTATTTCACAGCCCCAGCATTTT.

This clone was counted a few times. This chain links TRBV28 with TRBJ1-1; D may be TRBD1 (6 bases). The germline V and J ends were trimmed by 8 bases and 4 bases, with 14 bases remaining between them. Per germline, CDR1 MDHEN and CDR2 SYDVKM. The CDR3 consists of 13 residues. In DNA, the CDR3 is TGTGCCAGCGGACTTACAGGGCGCACTGAAGCTTTCTTT. Its translation is CASGLTGRTEAFF.

The J gene is TRBJ1-1, the V gene TRBV9; perhaps TRBD1 as D (5 bases). Trimming pared 2 bases from V and 4 bases from J, leaving 15 bases between. The CDR3 runs 15 residues. The germline V gene encodes CDR1 SGDLS and CDR2 YYNGEE. CDR3 bases: TGTGCCAGCAGCGTCCGGGACTCAAAGGGCACTGAAGCTTTCTTT. It codes for CASSVRDSKGTEAFF.

The table lists this clone with a count of one. The chain has TRBV25-1 and TRBJ1-1, with a possible D match to TRBD1 (5 bases). V lost 6 bases, J lost 4 bases, and 9 bases lay in between. This CDR3 has 12 amino acids. CDR1 and CDR2 from the germline V gene are MGHDK and SYGVNS. CDR3 in DNA: TGTGCCAGCAGACAGGACATCACTGAAGCTTTCTTT. Its protein is CASRQDITEAFF. Combining the CDR3 with reference TRBV25-1 and TRBJ1-1 gives the whole variable domain EADIYQTPRYLVIGTGKKITLECSQTMGHDKMYWYQQDPGMELHLIHYSYGVNSTEKGDLSSESTVSRIRTEHFPLTLESARPSHTSQYLCASRQDITEAFFGQGTRLTVV.

V gene TRBV19 combines with J gene TRBJ2-5; D is unresolved. This CDR3 has 13 residues. Trimming pared 5 bases from V and 1 base from J, leaving 8 bases between. The germline V gene encodes CDR1 LNHDA and CDR2 SQIVND (reference sequence). This CDR3 reads CASSPGSQETQYF. CDR3 bases: TGTGCCAGTAGTCCAGGATCCCAAGAGACCCAGTACTTC.

This clone has only one observation. V usage is TRBV2 and J usage is TRBJ1-1, with unresolved D. The CDR3 has 15 residues. CDR1 SNHLY and CDR2 FYNNEI come from the germline V gene. V was trimmed by 6 bases and J by 1 base, leaving 15 bases between them. The DNA of the CDR3 is TGTGCCAGCAGATTGGAGCCGGAGAAGAACACTGAAGCTTTCTTT. Protein: CASRLEPEKNTEAFF.

This clone was observed a handful of times. The rearrangement links TRBV30 to TRBJ1-5; maybe TRBD1 (5 bases). CDR3 length equals 13 residues. V dropped 6 bases and J dropped 7 bases, with 16 bases sitting between them. In germline, CDR1 is GTSNPN, CDR2 SVGIG (reference sequence). Written as DNA, the CDR3 is TGTGCCTGCGGCCCCGGGGGGAAGCAGCCCCAGCATTTT. Its translation: CACGPGGKQPQHF.

This chain uses TRBV14 with TRBJ2-7; no clear D gene. Germline CDR1 reads SGHDN; CDR2 reads FVKESK. The CDR3 has 14 residues. Between the trimmed V and J ends, which lost 4 bases and 0 bases, there was a span of 10 bases. The CDR3 nucleotides read TGTGCCAGCAGCCGCGGTGGTCCCTCCTACGAGCAGTACTTC. Protein sequence: CASSRGGPSYEQYF. The full variable domain, rest sourced from reference TRBV14 and TRBJ2-7, is EAGVTQFPSHSVIEKGQTVTLRCDPISGHDNLYWYRRVMGKEIKFLLHFVKESKQDESGMPNNRFLAERTGGTYSTLKVQPAELEDSGVYFCASSRGGPSYEQYFGPGTRLTVT.

The CDR3 coding sequence is TGTGCCAGCAGCTCCTATGATAGGCGGGACAGGGGCCCCCTCTCCTATGGCTACACCTTC. The encoded protein is CASSSYDRRDRGPLSYGYTF. The chain carries TRBV21-1 and TRBJ1-2; no DNA check was done on the table's D call, TRBD1. TRBV21-1 is reported as a pseudogene. The CDR3 has 20 residues.

The chain combines TRBV10-2 with TRBJ1-2, with D possibly TRBD1 on 5 matching bases. V was shortened by 3 bases and J by 10 bases, with 9 bases between the two germline ends. The CDR3 sequence is 11 residues long. Germline CDR1 and CDR2: WSHSY and SAAADI. CDR3 DNA sequence: TGCGCCAGCAGTGACAGGGCGACCTACACCTTC. It codes for CASSDRATYTF.

J is TRBJ1-2 and V is TRBV15; 10 nucleotides agree with TRBD1. The germline gives CDR1 LNHNV, CDR2 YYDKDF (reference sequence). This CDR3 region has 14 residues. The V and J ends lost 4 bases and 5 bases, in that order; junction bases with no gene match: 4. Here the CDR3 reads CATSTRDRGYGYTF. In DNA, the CDR3 is TGTGCCACCAGCACCCGGGACAGGGGTTATGGCTACACCTTC.

This clone was seen more than once but under ten times. J is TRBJ1-1 and V is TRBV25-1; D unresolved. The V and J ends lost 6 bases and 1 base respectively, with 12 bases between them. Per the germline V gene, CDR1 is MGHDK and CDR2 is SYGVNS. This CDR3 is built from 14 residues. CDR3 in amino acids: CASRSQVPNTEAFF. The DNA for the CDR3 is TGTGCCAGCAGATCTCAGGTCCCGAACACTGAAGCTTTCTTT.

The rearrangement uses TRBV5-1 and TRBJ1-6; the match to TRBD1 covers 7 bases. This CDR3 is 15 amino acids long. Unmatched junction bases numbered 8, after V lost 3 bases and J lost 8 bases. The V gene's germline CDR1 is SGHRS and CDR2 YFSETQ. The CDR3 loop is CASSWLDRDHSPLHF. The DNA of the CDR3 is TGCGCCAGCAGCTGGCTAGACAGGGACCATTCACCCCTCCACTTT.

This chain links TRBV12-3 or TRBV12-4 with TRBJ1-1; D is unclear. Trimming took 7 bases from V and 1 from J, leaving 10 bases between them. CDR3 size: 13 residues. The CDR3 region has the DNA TGTGCCAGCAAATTTAGCAGGAACACTGAAGCTTTCTTT. Its protein is CASKFSRNTEAFF.

On this clone: Other nucleotide sequences from this sample produce the same CDR3. V and J are TRBV12-5 and TRBJ1-1; no clear D. This CDR3 spans 13 amino acids. The V gene lost 3 bases and the J gene lost 2 bases, with 7 bases spanning the gap. Germline loops: CDR1 LGHNT, CDR2 FRNRAP. In DNA form, the CDR3 reads TGTGCTAGTGGTTTATCAGGAAACACTGAAGCTTTCTTT. Amino acid sequence: CASGLSGNTEAFF.

This sequence joins TRBV7-5 and TRBJ1-1. TRBV7-5 is assigned pseudogene status. The CDR3 loop spans 12 amino acids. CDR3 coding DNA: TGTGTCAGAAGCTTAGATCGGGGGGAAGCTTTCTTT. It encodes CVRSLDRGEAFF.

The chain uses TRBV6-5 and TRBJ1-1; 8 nucleotides line up with TRBD1. The CDR3 extends over 15 amino acids. V trimming: 6 bases; J trimming: 1 base; junction bases outside the gene matches: 7. Germline V gene lookup returns CDR1 MNHEY and CDR2 SVGAGI. The CDR3 spells CASRQRTGTNTEAFF. CDR3 DNA sequence: TGTGCCAGCAGACAAAGGACAGGGACGAACACTGAAGCTTTCTTT.

This clone was seen only once. The chain couples TRBV14 to TRBJ2-3, with TRBD2 matching 9 bases. After removal of 4 bases from V and 2 bases from J, the junction contained 10 bases not matched to a gene. This CDR3 has 17 amino acids. Germline loops: CDR1 SGHDN, CDR2 FVKESK. CDR3 bases: TGTGCCAGCAGCCCCTTTGTAGCGGGGGTTTCCACAGATACGCAGTATTTT. It is translated as CASSPFVAGVSTDTQYF.

CDR3 sequence: CASSFYLAGEMNTGELFF. In DNA, the CDR3 is TGTGCCAGCAGCTTTTACTTAGCGGGGGAGATGAACACCGGGGAGCTGTTTTTT. The chain carries TRBV7-6 and TRBJ2-2; TRBD2 agrees at 9 bases. Germline trimming cut 3 bases from V and 1 base from J; bases unmatched to any gene: 9. Germline lookup yields CDR1 SGHVS and CDR2 FNYEAQ. The CDR3 extends over 18 amino acids.

The rearrangement links TRBV19 to TRBJ1-1, with D maybe TRBD1 (6 bases). The CDR3 consists of 13 residues. V gave up 5 bases and J gave up 4 bases, with 11 bases separating them. Germline V gene data show CDR1 as LNHDA and CDR2 as SQIVND (reference sequence). The CDR3 protein is CASSHREITEAFF. The DNA of the CDR3 is TGTGCCAGTAGTCACAGGGAGATCACTGAAGCTTTCTTT.

The chain is built from TRBV30 and TRBJ1-2, with 7 bases identical to TRBD1. Germline V lookup: CDR1 GTSNPN, CDR2 SVGIG (reference sequence). V lost 1 base and J lost 8; bases outside the gene matches: 7. This CDR3 is built from 13 residues. The CDR3 sequence is CAWSGTGGGGYTF. The CDR3 bases are TGTGCCTGGAGTGGGACAGGCGGCGGGGGCTACACCTTC.

The V and J genes are TRBV6-5 and TRBJ2-7; TRBD1 matches 8 bases. J lost 3 bases, V lost 4 bases, and 5 bases had no gene match. This CDR3 contains 14 residues. Germline V gene lookup returns CDR1 MNHEY and CDR2 SVGAGI. This CDR3 is CASSSTGTGYEQYF. The CDR3 DNA sequence: TGTGCCAGCAGTTCCACCGGGACAGGCTACGAGCAGTACTTC.